This TCR beta chain was documented in a study of blood T cells in healthy people across ages (dated by TCRdb to between 2015 and 2017). Background on the whole study: Template switching captured roughly one uniquely barcoded TCR beta cDNA molecule per two T cells in model experiments. To track age-related changes in TCR beta repertoire diversity, the study relied on deep sequencing normalized with unique cDNA molecular identifiers. The donors were divided into four age groups: young (average approximately 17 years), middle-aged (approximately 41), aged (approximately 62) and long-lived (more than 75). Two additional independent replicas of 1 million unique cDNA reads from the same blood draw were analyzed for two donors (one aged 18 to 30 and one aged 80 or older). Overall study outcomes, separate from this receptor: Compared with the aged group, the long-lived group had more naive CD4+ T cells, fewer expanded clones and increased TCR diversity, suggesting age selection. Total diversity estimates from one million sequenced T cells were considered lower bounds and underestimates. There was a strong correlation between observed TCR beta diversity and the percentage of naive T cells measured by flow cytometry. Since profiling was done on bulk unsorted PBMCs, naive and antigen-experienced compartments could not be conclusively compared. Donor CMV infection status was unknown, potentially confounding age-related changes in expanded clonotypes. Observed TCR beta diversity per million T cells fell roughly linearly with age, and a significant reduction was already apparent by age around 40.

Library preparation was by 5' RACE. TCRdb records Illumina HiSeq 2500 as the sequencer. The second PCR ran for about 6 to 11 cycles and used a J-beta primer mix along with a sample-barcoded 5' primer. Each TCR beta cDNA molecule received a unique molecular identifier from a template-switch 5' adaptor carrying 12 random nucleotides. Each sample yielded at least 2.5 million CDR3-containing paired-end reads. First-strand cDNA was synthesized from all RNA with the Mint cDNA synthesis kit, primed by a TRBC-specific oligonucleotide. After uracil-DNA glycosylase treatment, a first 18-cycle PCR used universal primers M1SS and BC2_uni_R on all cDNA. As for the original processing: Each sample was normalized by randomly selecting 1 million high-quality reads, each carrying a distinct molecular identifier. Reads with shared molecular identifiers were discarded instead of being binned into consensus sequences. MiTCR, run with a Q25 quality threshold and the strictest error-elimination algorithm, handled CDR3 identification, clonotype clustering and error correction. A nonparametric unseen species model with Euler transformation was used to estimate a lower bound on total TCR beta diversity. The public reads were reanalyzed by TCRdb: fastp trimming at Q25, MiXCR alignment, in-frame beta chains only. When rows share a CDR3 protein, they turn into one entry using the most common DNA and genes. Here the V and J calls rest on TCRdb's processing, not on the authors' analysis. The sample includes roughly 700,000 distinct CDR3 sequences, with more than 20% observed a single time. Roughly a tenth of the sample comes from the top ten.

The CDR3 covers 14 residues, taking in both the cysteine and the phenylalanine. Just the 42-base CDR3 DNA is kept, in frame starting at base 1. V and J are truncated by 4 bases and 3 bases respectively, leaving an intervening sequence of 13 bases. CDR1 and CDR2 are drawn from the germline V gene: SGHAT, FQNNGV. The 39 donors, aged about 6 to 95 years, were systemically healthy Caucasian individuals from Russia. Each donor gave around 9 milliliters of peripheral blood, collected into EDTA-treated Vacutainer tubes. Ficoll-Paque density-gradient centrifugation was used to isolate PBMCs, with at least 6 million per sample. Trizol reagent was used to extract total RNA from the PBMCs, yielding at least 6 micrograms per sample. Naive CD45RAhigh/CD27high T cell percentages were measured by flow cytometry on a PBMC aliquot from every donor. This clonotype has more than one count but fewer than ten. Its specific antigen is unknown. No clone much larger than this one lies a single base away; base qualities are absent.

The same sample was also used in a study of T cells of mothers and their children. The second publication reports: Nine systemically healthy Caucasian individuals, comprising three mothers and their six children, were included as donors. cDNA synthesis consumed the entire amount of extracted RNA, loaded at around 1.5 ug RNA in each 15 ul reaction. In the second PCR, the M1S primer introduced both the sample barcodes and 2-4 random nucleotides. More than 9 million TCR beta CDR3 reads were obtained from each mother, and about 3 million reads were obtained from each child. Thymic selection similarly shapes TCR recombination output in related and unrelated pairs, with minor effect from inherited differences. Normalized repertoire overlap in related mother-child pairs was always slightly higher than in unrelated mother-child pairs, but the difference was never significant. No persistent microchimeric T cell clones were detected, at a sensitivity of around 97 clones per million clonotypes. To look for features that set related mother-child pairs apart from unrelated individuals, the researchers ran deep NGS to compare the TCR beta repertoires of mothers and children. The mean age was around 42 +/- 4 years for the mothers and approximately 11 +/- 4 years for the children. Libraries were sequenced on Illumina HiSeq 2000 with 100+100 nt paired-end reads after adapter ligation with NEBNext reagents. Mother and child libraries were prepared a month apart and sequenced in separate runs to prevent cross-contamination. Each donor had between about 500,000 and 2,100,000 distinct TCR beta clonotypes identified. Naive TCR beta clonotypes were estimated from low-frequency clonotypes matched to each donor's FACS-determined naive share, without sorting.

The source material was blood. The source of this sequence is a boy aged 5-17 years in good health. The rearrangement joined TRBV11-2 to TRBJ2-7; too little of a D gene remains to name it. For the CDR3, the sequence is CASSSQPRDYEQYF. The DNA sequence is as follows: TGTGCCAGCAGCTCCCAACCCAGAGACTACGAGCAGTACTTC.